One T cell receptor (beta chain) is described in this entry. Eight separate reactions for every sample produced the cDNA. Both TCRalpha and TCRbeta cDNA were subjected to two nested PCRs lasting approximately 16 and 10 cycles. TCRdb derives one entry per CDR3 protein from the 5' RACE reads, leaving out DNA. The repertoire shows roughly 100,000 distinct CDR3 sequences; the top ten hold about 2%. The sample is drawn from a study of monozygotic twins with inflammatory bowel disease. Germline values: CDR1 SQVTM, CDR2 ANQGSEA. The CDR3 sequence is 14 residues long. This clonotype was obtained from a human donor with ulcerative colitis or Crohn's disease, or a healthy co-twin of an affected twin (not recorded which). Sequencing was carried out using blood. The V and J genes are TRBV29-1 and TRBJ2-3; the TCRdb D gene call, TRBD1, has no DNA to confirm it. The CDR3: CRWTGQLVLDTQYF.